This passage covers 32 T cell receptor beta chains from one sample sequenced in a study of OX40 agonist ivuxolimab in advanced cancers. Clones were sequenced by immunoSEQ multiplex PCR, and TCRdb holds only the in-frame ones, with some missing. Among about 93,000 clones listed, under 95% were seen once. Sequenced material: CD4+ or CD8+ T cells sorted from blood, taken in a trial of the OX40 agonist ivuxolimab. The receptors originated from an adult with an advanced solid tumor such as melanoma, head and neck, liver or kidney cancer.

The DNA of the CDR3 is TGTGCCAGCAGCAACCTACCAAGACTAGCGGAATCCTACAATGAGCAGTTCTTC. Amino acids: CASSNLPRLAESYNEQFF. The rearrangement uses TRBV21-1 and TRBJ2-1; the tabulated D call, TRBD2, remains unverified against the DNA. TRBV21-1 counts as a pseudogene. This CDR3 is 18 amino acids long.

J is TRBJ1-4 and V is TRBV5-6; no firm D call. This CDR3 has 15 amino acids. From germline, CDR1 is SGHDT and CDR2 YYEEEE. Trimming took off 0 bases at V and 4 bases at J, with 10 bases between the two ends. DNA for the CDR3: TGTGCCAGCAGCTTGGGCGGGATGGGTAATGAAAAACTGTTTTTT. Translation: CASSLGGMGNEKLFF.

The CDR3 reads CASSPLGREGYEQYF. The CDR3, as DNA: TGCGCCAGCAGCCCGCTCGGCCGGGAGGGCTACGAGCAGTACTTC. The genes are TRBV5-1 and TRBJ2-7, with 8 bases aligning to TRBD2. Trimming at V came to 4 bases and at J to 3 bases, leaving 9 bases not matched to a gene. The CDR3 has 15 amino acids. Germline loops: CDR1 SGHRS, CDR2 YFSETQ.

The chain employs TRBV12-2 and TRBJ1-3. TRBV12-2 is reported as a pseudogene. This CDR3 spans 15 amino acids. The CDR3 protein is CASRLDRSSGNTIYF. CDR3 nucleotides: TGTGCAAGTCGCTTAGATAGGAGCTCTGGAAACACCATATATTTT.

This sequence joins TRBV7-9 and TRBJ2-5; D is uncertain. Trimming took 0 bases from V and 2 from J, leaving 4 bases between them. This CDR3 comprises 13 residues. Germline loops: CDR1 SEHNR, CDR2 FQNEAQ (reference sequence). In nucleotides, the CDR3 is TGTGCCAGCAGCTTAGCGGAACAAGAGACCCAGTACTTC. Translated: CASSLAEQETQYF.

The chain couples TRBV6-4 to TRBJ1-1, with D possibly being TRBD1 (6 bases). Germline loops: CDR1 MRHNA, CDR2 SNTAGT. This CDR3 has 12 amino acids. The V end lost 7 bases, the J end lost 7 bases, and 13 bases lay between the germline ends. The CDR3 region has the DNA TGTGCCAGCACCACCGGGACATATGAAGCTTTCTTT. It is translated as CASTTGTYEAFF.

J is TRBJ2-1 and V is TRBV6-5, with 7 bases fitting TRBD2. Germline V CDR1 and CDR2: MNHEY, SVGAGI. This CDR3 spans 14 amino acids. V was pared by 6 bases and J by 4 bases, with 6 bases of the junction left unmatched. CDR3 sequence (DNA): TGTGCCAGCAGAACCGGGACTACGTACAATGAGCAGTTCTTC. It encodes CASRTGTTYNEQFF.

This CDR3 reads CASSPDSDTQYF. Here the CDR3 DNA reads TGTGCCAGCAGCCCGGACTCAGATACGCAGTATTTT. V is TRBV11-3 and J is TRBJ2-3; TRBD2 might be the D (5 bases). This CDR3 comprises 12 residues. Trimming took 5 bases from V and 4 from J, leaving 7 bases between them. Germline V gives CDR1 SGHNT, CDR2 YENEEA.

V is TRBV25-1 and J is TRBJ2-7; D is ambiguous. V was trimmed by 4 bases and J by 3 bases, leaving 7 bases between them. CDR1 and CDR2 (germline): MGHDK, SYGVNS. The CDR3 has 12 residues. CDR3 sequence: CASSGGIYEQYF. In DNA, the CDR3 is TGTGCCAGCAGTGGAGGAATCTACGAGCAGTACTTC.

This chain links TRBV19 with TRBJ1-5; no firm D call. The CDR3 sequence is 14 residues long. Germline values: CDR1 LNHDA, CDR2 SQIVND (reference sequence). V was clipped by 9 bases and J by 4 bases, with 16 bases between them. The CDR3 is CASKGGVGNQPQHF. The CDR3 DNA reads as TGTGCCAGCAAGGGTGGGGTGGGGAATCAGCCCCAGCATTTT.

V gene TRBV10-3 combines with J gene TRBJ1-4; 7 positions match TRBD1. CDR3 length: 15 residues. CDR1 and CDR2 (germline): ENHRY, SYGVKD. V lost 3 bases, J lost 0 bases, and 1 base stayed unmatched. The CDR3 bases are TGTGCCATCAGTGACAGGGGGGCAACTAATGAAAAACTGTTTTTT. This gives the protein CAISDRGATNEKLFF.

This clone was picked up one time. The chain recombines TRBV7-9 with TRBJ1-3; unclear D gene. The germline V gene encodes CDR1 SEHNR and CDR2 FQNEAQ (reference sequence). Trimming pared 3 bases from V and 4 bases from J, leaving 10 bases between. The CDR3 is 14 amino acids. CDR3 protein: CASSFGVSGNTIYF. The CDR3 region has the DNA TGTGCCAGCAGCTTCGGAGTTTCCGGAAACACCATATATTTT.

The chain employs TRBV6-1 and TRBJ1-2; D is unclear. This CDR3 comprises 12 residues. CDR1 is MNHNS and CDR2 is SASEGT in the germline V gene. Trimming removed 5 bases at V and 4 bases at J, with 8 bases between. Here the CDR3 DNA reads TGTGCCAGCAGTCCGCAGGTCTATGGCTACACCTTC. Protein sequence: CASSPQVYGYTF.

The table lists this clone with a count of one. The V and J genes are TRBV6-5 and TRBJ2-1; D is perhaps TRBD2 (5 bases). In germline, CDR1 is MNHEY, CDR2 SVGAGI. Trimming stripped 0 bases from V and 9 bases from J, with 12 bases between. The CDR3 runs to 14 residues. The CDR3 bases are TGTGCCAGCAGTTACTCGAGGTTTGAGGGTGAGCAGTTCTTC. It translates to CASSYSRFEGEQFF.

The chain links TRBV7-9 to TRBJ1-1, with D hard to call. CDR3 length: 15 residues. The germline V and J ends were trimmed by 3 bases and 1 base, with 12 bases remaining between them. CDR1 is SEHNR, CDR2 FQNEAQ, per germline (reference sequence). Here the CDR3 reads CASSFMTSGNTEAFF. The CDR3 region has the DNA TGTGCCAGCAGCTTCATGACATCAGGGAACACTGAAGCTTTCTTT.

V usage is TRBV7-9 and J usage is TRBJ2-3; D remains unclear. V lost 5 bases, J lost 6 bases, and 12 bases lay in between. This CDR3 has 13 amino acids. Germline CDR1 SEHNR, CDR2 FQNEAQ (reference sequence). The CDR3 DNA reads as TGTGCCAGCAGCCCCTTCGGTGGGGATACGCAGTATTTT. This sequence encodes CASSPFGGDTQYF.

The genes are TRBV5-1 and TRBJ2-3; D gene ambiguous. In germline, CDR1 is SGHRS, CDR2 YFSETQ. Trimming pared 0 bases from V and 0 bases from J, leaving 11 bases between. The CDR3 is 16 residues long. Written as DNA, the CDR3 is TGCGCCAGCAGCTTGGGGCCAGCGACGAGCACAGATACGCAGTATTTT. Protein product: CASSLGPATSTDTQYF.

V usage is TRBV11-3 and J usage is TRBJ2-2; D might be TRBD1 or TRBD2, each matching 5 bases. The CDR3 consists of 15 residues. The germline V gene encodes CDR1 SGHNT and CDR2 YENEEA. Trimming left V 5 bases short and J 1 base short, with 11 bases between. CDR3 DNA: TGTGCCAGCAGCCCGGGACGTATGAACACCGGGGAGCTGTTTTTT. It yields the protein CASSPGRMNTGELFF.

This sequence joins TRBV11-3 and TRBJ2-7; possible D gene TRBD1, 5 bases. The germline gives CDR1 SGHNT, CDR2 YENEEA. V was clipped by 0 bases and J by 3 bases, with 6 bases between them. The CDR3 is 13 amino acids. The CDR3 DNA reads TGTGCCAGCAGCTTAGATAGGGGCTACGAGCAGTACTTC. It translates to CASSLDRGYEQYF.

This sequence joins TRBV27 and TRBJ2-2; D might be TRBD1 or TRBD2, each matching 5 bases. The CDR3 consists of 15 residues. CDR1 and CDR2 (germline): MNHEY, SMNVEV (reference sequence). V dropped 4 bases and J dropped 6 bases, with 15 bases sitting between them. CDR3 amino acids: CASSSLSRDAGELFF. CDR3 in DNA: TGTGCCAGCAGTTCCCTAAGCAGGGACGCCGGGGAGCTGTTTTTT.

The chain joins TRBV5-1 to TRBJ2-2; D not certain. CDR3 length equals 16 residues. Germline CDR1 SGHRS, CDR2 YFSETQ. Trimming left V 0 bases short and J 0 bases short, with 9 bases between. The CDR3 spells CASSLAATANTGELFF. The CDR3 DNA is TGCGCCAGCAGCTTGGCCGCCACAGCGAACACCGGGGAGCTGTTTTTT.

The chain is built from TRBV9 and TRBJ2-1; D remains ambiguous. The germline V gene has CDR1 SGDLS and CDR2 YYNGEE. The V and J ends lost 1 base and 5 bases respectively, with 10 bases between them. The length of the CDR3 is 14 residues. This CDR3 is CASSVRESNNEQFF. The CDR3 DNA follows: TGTGCCAGCAGCGTACGAGAAAGTAACAATGAGCAGTTCTTC.

The chain recombines TRBV11-2 with TRBJ1-3; TRBD1 matches at 10 bases. V gave up 6 bases and J gave up 2 bases; unmatched junction bases: 7. Germline V gene data show CDR1 as SGHAT and CDR2 as FQNNGV. The CDR3 totals 16 residues. As DNA, the CDR3 is TGTGCCAGCAGGGCTACGACAGGGGGCCCTGGAAACACCATATATTTT. It yields the protein CASRATTGGPGNTIYF.

This chain joins TRBV5-4 and TRBJ2-1; TRBD2 matches at 14 bases. V dropped 4 bases and J dropped 8; count of bases not matched to a gene: 14. The CDR3 length is 18 residues. Germline CDR1 SGHNT, CDR2 YYREEE (reference sequence). CDR3 region: CASSPAGLAGARGHEQFF. CDR3 nucleotides: TGTGCCAGCAGCCCTGCGGGACTAGCGGGGGCCCGGGGCCATGAGCAGTTCTTC. The entire variable domain, with the rest obtained from reference TRBV5-4 and TRBJ2-1, is as follows: ETGVTQSPTHLIKTRGQQVTLRCSSQSGHNTVSWYQQALGQGPQFIFQYYREEENGRGNFPPRFSGLQFPNYSSELNVNALELDDSALYLCASSPAGLAGARGHEQFFGPGTRLTVL.

The V call is TRBV5-1, the J call TRBJ1-6; D unresolved. CDR1 and CDR2 (germline): SGHRS, YFSETQ. The CDR3 length is 15 residues. Trimming stripped 0 bases from V and 0 bases from J, with 4 bases between. The CDR3, as DNA: TGCGCCAGCAGCTTGGGGGCCTCCTATAATTCACCCCTCCACTTT. Translation gives CASSLGASYNSPLHF.

This CDR3 is CASGEDLLDGYTF. DNA of the CDR3: TGTGCCAGCGGGGAGGATTTGTTGGATGGCTACACCTTC. This chain uses TRBV5-4 with TRBJ1-2; D remains unclear. V was trimmed by 7 bases and J by 6 bases, leaving 16 bases between them. CDR1 and CDR2 from the germline V gene are SGHNT and YYREEE (reference sequence). The CDR3 length is 13 residues. Filled out from reference TRBV5-4 and TRBJ1-2, the complete variable domain reads ETGVTQSPTHLIKTRGQQVTLRCSSQSGHNTVSWYQQALGQGPQFIFQYYREEENGRGNFPPRFSGLQFPNYSSELNVNALELDDSALYLCASGEDLLDGYTFGSGTRLTVV.

The rearrangement uses TRBV15 and TRBJ1-5, with 7 bases identical to TRBD1. This CDR3 is 16 amino acids long. The trim removed 2 bases at V and 6 bases at J, leaving 10 bases unmatched. The germline gives CDR1 LNHNV, CDR2 YYDKDF (reference sequence). In nucleotides, the CDR3 is TGTGCCACCAGCAGATACCTAGACAGGGTCCCTCAGCCCCAGCATTTT. This gives the protein CATSRYLDRVPQPQHF.

CDR3 protein: CSVEYDRAGKLFF. CDR3 coding DNA: TGCAGCGTTGAATATGACAGGGCTGGAAAACTGTTTTTT. The V call is TRBV29-1, the J call TRBJ1-4; TRBD1 aligns across 7 bases. The CDR3 is 13 residues long. CDR1 is SQVTM, CDR2 ANQGSEA, per germline. V lost 2 bases to trimming and J lost 10 bases; unmatched junction nucleotides: 7. Together with reference TRBV29-1 and TRBJ1-4, the CDR3 gives the full variable domain: SAVISQKPSRDICQRGTSLTIQCQVDSQVTMMFWYRQQPGQSLTLIATANQGSEATYESGFVIDKFPISRPNLTFSTLTVSNMSPEDSSIYLCSVEYDRAGKLFFGSGTQLSVL.

J is TRBJ1-2 and V is TRBV19; 8 bases map to TRBD1. This CDR3 is 18 amino acids long. The J segment lost 2 bases and the V segment lost 2 bases, leaving 13 bases of the junction unmatched. Germline CDR1 and CDR2: LNHDA and SQIVND (reference sequence). The chain's CDR3 is CASSIHPQGAGENYGYTF. CDR3 sequence (DNA): TGTGCCAGTAGTATACACCCCCAGGGGGCAGGGGAGAACTATGGCTACACCTTC. The full variable domain, in which reference TRBV19 and TRBJ1-2 provide the parts outside the CDR3, is DGGITQSPKYLFRKEGQNVTLSCEQNLNHDAMYWYRQDPGQGLRLIYYSQIVNDFQKGDIAEGYSVSREKKESFPLTVTSAQKNPTAFYLCASSIHPQGAGENYGYTFGSGTRLTVV.

This rearrangement joins TRBV5-1 to TRBJ1-3; D possibly corresponds to TRBD1 (5 bases). Deletions cut 3 bases from V and 3 bases from J, with 16 bases between. Germline CDR1 SGHRS, CDR2 YFSETQ. CDR3 length: 16 amino acids. CDR3 amino acids: CASSSRQRGVGNTIYF. Written as DNA, the CDR3 is TGCGCCAGCAGCTCCCGACAGCGGGGCGTTGGAAACACCATATATTTT. The full variable domain, its missing parts supplied by reference TRBV5-1 and TRBJ1-3, is KAGVTQTPRYLIKTRGQQVTLSCSPISGHRSVSWYQQTPGQGLQFLFEYFSETQRNKGNFPGRFSGRQFSNSRSEMNVSTLELGDSALYLCASSSRQRGVGNTIYFGEGSWLTVV.

This chain links TRBV10-3 with TRBJ1-3, with 12 bases fitting TRBD1. The trim removed 3 bases at V and 8 bases at J, leaving 11 bases unmatched. The CDR3 sequence is 17 residues long. From germline, CDR1 is ENHRY and CDR2 SYGVKD. The CDR3 coding sequence is TGTGCCATCAGTGACGCACCGGGACAGGGGGCGGCACACACCATATATTTT. Amino acids: CAISDAPGQGAAHTIYF.

The V gene is TRBV18, the J gene TRBJ1-2; D is undetermined. CDR1 and CDR2 (germline): KGHSH, LQKENI. There are 15 residues in the CDR3. V was clipped by 1 base and J by 2 bases, with 11 bases between them. For the CDR3, the DNA is TGTGCCAGCTCACCACTAGACGAAACAAACTATGGCTACACCTTC. This codes for CASSPLDETNYGYTF.